This T cell receptor beta chain was sequenced during a study of T cell changes during pregnancy in multiple sclerosis. The CDR3 covers 15 residues. Germline V gene data show CDR1 as SGDLS and CDR2 as YYNGEE. V shed 5 bases and J 5 bases; nucleotides not matched to a gene: 4. Sequencing was performed with immunoSEQ multiplex PCR; in TCRdb, only in-frame clones are kept and a portion is missing. The sample holds tens of thousands of clones, about 93% seen once. The rearrangement links TRBV9 to TRBJ2-3; TRBD2 agrees at 14 bases. Sample: CD4+ T cells from peripheral blood mononuclear cells, taken in the third trimester of pregnancy. The sequence was collected from a female donor with multiple sclerosis, enrolled in a pregnancy study. CDR3 coding DNA: TGTGCCAGCAGTGGACTAGCGGGAGGTGGAGATACGCAGTATTTT. Residues: CASSGLAGGGDTQYF.